This T cell receptor beta chain was found in a study of radiation and T cells in renal cell carcinoma (dated by TCRdb to about 2020). In terms of the full investigation: The samples were drawn from a clinical trial, where primary renal cell carcinomas were treated with 15 Gy of stereotactic body radiation therapy and then removed by nephrectomy 4 weeks afterward. TCR beta sequencing covered over 50 samples in total, comprising roughly 26 tumors and roughly 27 peripheral blood samples. Across all 53 samples, 4 million to 5 million unique CDR3 nucleotide sequences encoding 2.5 million to 3 million unique CDR3 amino acid sequences were identified.

Points on this clone: Its antigen remains unidentified. Base qualities are not at hand, and no much larger clone is one base apart.

Following the manufacturer's recommendations, the immunoSEQ kit was used to generate TCR beta libraries from genomic DNA. Library preparation used a first multiplex PCR with proprietary primers, then a second PCR adding unique barcodes, with bead cleanups after each round. A kit-provided positive control reaction and a negative control reaction were included in every sample batch. The final libraries underwent checking on an Agilent 4200 TapeStation D1000 ScreenTape, volumetric pooling, and quantification by qPCR. An Illumina NextSeq500 fitted with a MidOutput 150-cycle cartridge performed the sequencing, running 156 Read1 cycles and 15 Index1 cycles with the kit's custom primers. The pooled library was loaded at approximately 0.98 pM with about 20% PhiX control spiked in. For the original study's pipeline: Vendor-processed data were analyzed in R, with a clonotype defined as all T cells sharing the same CDR3 nucleotide sequence. For clone abundance analyses, frequencies were normalized to the 10,000 most abundant clones per sample. Public T cell clones, which averaged fewer than five per sample, were excluded before analysis. A difference in abundance of at least 32-fold between compartments was used to define tumor-enriched and baseline blood-enriched clonotypes. A beta-binomial differential abundance model was applied to find clonotypes that expanded or contracted between blood time points. Tumor-blood repertoire similarity was measured with the Baroni-Urbani and Buser coefficient, and groups were compared using two-tailed Wilcoxon tests in R. In its TCRdb copy, this immuneACCESS table keeps in-frame sequences only and misses some clones. Where compared with another copy, unresolved V genes explain less than half of these, and the others have no known cause. The DNA was the basis for D and trimming; V, J and clone size are from that table. For this sample the table gives some 130,000 clones, of which roughly four fifths were detected only once. Approximately 1.9% of the sample is held by the ten biggest clonotypes.

Reading the germline V gene (reference sequence) gives CDR1 MNHEY and CDR2 SMNVEV. V sheds 2 bases and J sheds 2 bases, leaving 19 bases between their ends. The cysteine opens and the phenylalanine closes a CDR3 of 18 amino acids. Only the CDR3 part of the read is kept: 54 bases, read in frame from the first base. Explained via the paper, the time point label denotes: blood 2 weeks post-SBRT. The sample's treatment or condition label, decoded: 15 Gy SBRT to primary tumor, nephrectomy 4 weeks later. To follow tumor-enriched clonotypes, serial peripheral blood was collected from radiation-treated patients at baseline and at 2 weeks and 4 weeks after SBRT. All patients had renal cell carcinoma with clear cell pathology. The QIAamp DNA Blood Mini Kit (Qiagen) was used to prepare genomic DNA for TCR sequencing. The analyses included just those samples that passed every quality control check. Paper-wide results and their limitations: Dynamics of the blood repertoire were not tracked past 4 weeks after treatment. The single-armed trial design could not address effects of radiation dose or scheduling on the TCR repertoire. An increase in top tumor clonotypes in blood was observed from baseline to 2 weeks post-radiation, followed by contraction by 4 weeks, which was taken to suggest transient expansion of tumor-resident clones. Because pretreatment tumor biopsies were not available, the study could not determine whether clonotypes were already present within the tumor at baseline.

The rearranged segments are TRBV27 and TRBJ1-5, with TRBD1 as a weak D call on 5 bases. The sequence was collected from a woman in her fifties or sixties with renal cell carcinoma. The specimen was blood, collected from a patient whose treatment included radiotherapy and nephrectomy. The nucleotide sequence reads TGTGCCAGCAGTTTAACTCAGGGAGGCCCGGGGGGCAATCAGCCCCAGCATTTT. Its translation reads: CASSLTQGGPGGNQPQHF.